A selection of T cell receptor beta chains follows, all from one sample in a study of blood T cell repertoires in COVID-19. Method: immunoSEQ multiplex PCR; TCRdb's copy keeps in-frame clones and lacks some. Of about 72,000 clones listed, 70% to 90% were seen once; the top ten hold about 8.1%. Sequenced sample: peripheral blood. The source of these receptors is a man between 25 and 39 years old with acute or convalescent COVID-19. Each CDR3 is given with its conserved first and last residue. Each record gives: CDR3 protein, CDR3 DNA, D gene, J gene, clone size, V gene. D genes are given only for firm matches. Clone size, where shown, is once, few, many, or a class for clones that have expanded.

CDR3: CAWSPAGNYGYTF
DNA: TGTGCCTGGAGTCCCGCCGGGAACTATGGCTACACCTTC
D: .
J: TRBJ1-2
size: .
V: TRBV30

CDR3: CASSEELAGPSTDTQYF
DNA: TGCGCCAGCAGTGAGGAGTTAGCGGGGCCTAGCACAGATACGCAGTATTTT
D: TRBD2
J: TRBJ2-3
size: .
V: TRBV10-1

CDR3: CASSPYTDTQYF
DNA: TGTGCCAGCAGCCCCTACACAGATACGCAGTATTTT
D: .
J: TRBJ2-3
size: .
V: TRBV7-8

CDR3: CASKGLAGVDTQYF
DNA: TGCGCCAGCAAAGGGCTAGCGGGAGTGGATACGCAGTATTTT
D: TRBD2
J: TRBJ2-3
size: once
V: TRBV5-1

CDR3: CASSFEPTNLAQHF
DNA: TGTGCCAGCAGTTTCGAGCCCACCAATCTCGCCCAGCATTTT
D: .
J: TRBJ1-5
size: .
V: TRBV28

CDR3: CSVVWARGQPQHF
DNA: TGCAGCGTTGTTTGGGCCAGGGGACAGCCCCAGCATTTT
D: .
J: TRBJ1-5
size: .
V: TRBV29-1

CDR3: CASSQGQGAQPQHF
DNA: TGCGCCAGCAGCCAAGGACAGGGGGCACAGCCCCAGCATTTT
D: TRBD1
J: TRBJ1-5
size: once
V: TRBV4-3

CDR3: CASSFPTGINYEQYF
DNA: TGTGCCAGCAGTTTTCCGACAGGCATAAACTACGAGCAGTACTTC
D: .
J: TRBJ2-7
size: .
V: TRBV28

CDR3: CASSEVGSSYNSPLHF
DNA: TGTGCCAGCAGTGAAGTGGGCAGCTCCTATAATTCACCCCTCCACTTT
D: .
J: TRBJ1-6
size: .
V: TRBV6-1

CDR3: CASSYIRGSYEQYF
DNA: TGTGCCAGCAGTTACATTCGGGGGTCCTACGAGCAGTACTTC
D: .
J: TRBJ2-7
size: .
V: TRBV6-5

CDR3: CASSQVAGGYNEQFF
DNA: TGTGCCAGCAGCCAAGTCGCGGGAGGGTACAATGAGCAGTTCTTC
D: TRBD2
J: TRBJ2-1
size: .
V: TRBV4-2

CDR3: CATSREGGISYEQYF
DNA: TGTGCCACCAGCAGAGAGGGAGGGATCTCCTACGAGCAGTACTTC
D: TRBD2
J: TRBJ2-7
size: .
V: TRBV15

CDR3: CASILRGLVGTEAFF
DNA: TGTGCCAGCATCCTCAGGGGGCTTGTGGGCACTGAAGCTTTCTTT
D: TRBD1
J: TRBJ1-1
size: .
V: TRBV28